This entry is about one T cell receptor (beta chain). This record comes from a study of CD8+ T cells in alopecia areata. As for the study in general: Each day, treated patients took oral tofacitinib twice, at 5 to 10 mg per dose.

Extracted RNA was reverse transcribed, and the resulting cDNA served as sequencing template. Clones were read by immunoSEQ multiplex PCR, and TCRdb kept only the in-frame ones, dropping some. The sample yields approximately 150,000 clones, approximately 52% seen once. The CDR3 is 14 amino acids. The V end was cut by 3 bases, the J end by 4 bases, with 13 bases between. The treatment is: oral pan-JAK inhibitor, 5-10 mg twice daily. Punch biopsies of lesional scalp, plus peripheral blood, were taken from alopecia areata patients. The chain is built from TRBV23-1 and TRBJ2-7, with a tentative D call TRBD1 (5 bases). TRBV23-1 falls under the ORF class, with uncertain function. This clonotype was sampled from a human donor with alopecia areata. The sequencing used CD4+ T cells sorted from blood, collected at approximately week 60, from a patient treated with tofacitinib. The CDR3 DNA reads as TGCGCCAGCAGTCATCCCCAGACAGTGTACGAGCAGTACTTC. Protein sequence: CASSHPQTVYEQYF.